This T cell receptor beta chain was profiled in a study of long-term antiretroviral therapy in people with HIV. The libraries were made with immunoSEQ v3.0 at survey level. About 35,000-55,000 T-cell genomes per sample were the sequencing target. Profiled with immunoSEQ multiplex PCR; TCRdb holds only in-frame clones, not every one. This repertoire shows 30,000 to 40,000 clones, over 65% found once; its top ten account for about 7.6%. Every single participant having HIV got treatment inside the United States. Sequenced here: unsorted PBMCs, sampled 2 years after starting antiretroviral therapy. The origin of this receptor is a woman in her fifties or sixties with HIV.

CDR3 region: CSALEYTEAFF. DNA for the CDR3: TGCAGTGCCCTGGAGTACACTGAAGCTTTCTTT. The chain recombines TRBV20-1 with TRBJ1-1, with D uncertain. Trimming took off 6 bases at V and 3 bases at J, with 8 bases between the two ends. CDR1 is DFQATT and CDR2 is SNEGSKA in the germline V gene (reference sequence). The CDR3 extends over 11 amino acids.